These 2 T cell receptor beta chains came from one sample sequenced in a study of high-grade serous ovarian cancer treatment subgroups. Repertoires were generated with immunoSEQ multiplex PCR, while TCRdb's copy carries only in-frame clones and drops some. The table includes 18,000 or so clones, approximately 72% detected once. The tumor samples were collected prior to definitive surgery or chemotherapy. Sequencing was done on a sample of tumor tissue. The source is a human donor with high-grade serous ovarian cancer.

The chain recombines TRBV2 with TRBJ1-3; possibly TRBD1 for D (6 bases). The V gene lost 2 bases and the J gene lost 4 bases, with 12 bases spanning the gap. This CDR3 contains 15 residues. The germline CDR1 and CDR2 sequences are SNHLY and FYNNEI. The CDR3 reads CASSESPGAGNTIYF. The CDR3 region has the DNA TGTGCCAGCAGTGAATCCCCAGGGGCCGGAAACACCATATATTTT.

The rearrangement links TRBV19 to TRBJ2-4; 10 nucleotides line up with TRBD2. From germline, CDR1 is LNHDA and CDR2 SQIVND (reference sequence). The ends lost 6 bases at V and 9 bases at J; junction bases unmatched: 8. CDR3 length: 14 residues. The CDR3 spells CASRVAGGEAIQYF. In DNA form, the CDR3 reads TGTGCCAGTAGGGTAGCGGGAGGAGAGGCCATTCAGTACTTC. Drawing the rest from reference TRBV19 and TRBJ2-4, the complete variable domain is DGGITQSPKYLFRKEGQNVTLSCEQNLNHDAMYWYRQDPGQGLRLIYYSQIVNDFQKGDIAEGYSVSREKKESFPLTVTSAQKNPTAFYLCASRVAGGEAIQYFGAGTRLSVL.